This T cell receptor (beta chain) came from a study of blood T cells in healthy people across ages. This clonotype was observed a few times. Its antigen is as yet unknown. Overall study findings and caveats: The fall in TCR beta diversity per million T cells was roughly linear with age.

Alongside a J-beta primer mix, a sample-barcoded 5' primer served in a second PCR lasting 7 to 11 cycles. Every cDNA molecule bore a tag from a template-switch adaptor containing 12 random nucleotides. Each CDR3 protein is one row after TCRdb ran MiXCR on the 5' RACE reads. The table lists about 760,000 distinct CDR3 sequences, 25% of them singletons, with 9.4% in the top ten. Every donor gave approximately 10 milliliters of peripheral blood. Whenever a sample was processed, at least 6 million PBMCs were isolated. Another study also made use of these data, one on T cells of mothers and their children.

This sequence originates from a boy younger than 18 in good health. Sequenced sample: blood.

The CDR3 loop is CATSRDGLAGPETQYF. CDR3 bases: TGTGCCACCAGCAGAGACGGACTAGCGGGGCCTGAGACCCAGTACTTC. The rearrangement joins TRBV15 to TRBJ2-5, with TRBD2 matching over 12 bases. This CDR3 is built from 16 residues. V shed 0 bases, J shed 5 bases, and the junction held 4 bases outside the gene matches. Germline lookup yields CDR1 LNHNV and CDR2 YYDKDF (reference sequence).